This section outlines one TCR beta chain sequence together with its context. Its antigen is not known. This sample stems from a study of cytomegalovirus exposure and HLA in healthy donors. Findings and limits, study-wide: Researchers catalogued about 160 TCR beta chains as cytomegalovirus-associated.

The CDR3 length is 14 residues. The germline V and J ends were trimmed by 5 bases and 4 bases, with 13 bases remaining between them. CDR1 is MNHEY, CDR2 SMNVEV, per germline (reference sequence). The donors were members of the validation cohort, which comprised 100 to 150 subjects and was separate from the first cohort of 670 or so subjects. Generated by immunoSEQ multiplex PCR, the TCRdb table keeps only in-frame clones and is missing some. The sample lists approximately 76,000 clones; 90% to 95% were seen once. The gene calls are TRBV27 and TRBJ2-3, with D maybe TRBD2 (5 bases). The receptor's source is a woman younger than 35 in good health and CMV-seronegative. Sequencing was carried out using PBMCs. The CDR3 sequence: CASSHPLVPDTQYF. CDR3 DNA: TGTGCCAGCAGTCACCCACTAGTTCCAGATACGCAGTATTTT.